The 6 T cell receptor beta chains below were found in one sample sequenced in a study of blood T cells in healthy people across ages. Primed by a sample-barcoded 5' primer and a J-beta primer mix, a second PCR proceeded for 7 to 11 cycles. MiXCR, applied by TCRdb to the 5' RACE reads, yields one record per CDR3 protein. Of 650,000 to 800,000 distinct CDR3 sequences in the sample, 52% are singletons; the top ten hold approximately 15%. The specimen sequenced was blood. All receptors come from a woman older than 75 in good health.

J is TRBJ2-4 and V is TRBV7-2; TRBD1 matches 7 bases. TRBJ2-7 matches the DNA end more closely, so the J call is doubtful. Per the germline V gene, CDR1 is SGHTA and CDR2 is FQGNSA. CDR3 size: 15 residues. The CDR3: CASSLDGTATYEQYF. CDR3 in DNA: TGTGCCAGCAGCTTAGATGGGACAGCAACCTACGAGCAGTACTTC.

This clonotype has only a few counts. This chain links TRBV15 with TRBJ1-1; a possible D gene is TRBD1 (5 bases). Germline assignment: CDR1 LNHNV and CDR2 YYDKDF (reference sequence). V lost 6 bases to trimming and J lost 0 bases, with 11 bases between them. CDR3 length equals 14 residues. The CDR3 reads CATRAGHMNTEAFF. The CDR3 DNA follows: TGTGCCACCAGAGCGGGGCATATGAACACTGAAGCTTTCTTT.

CDR3 bases: TGCAGTGCTTGGGAGAATACGCAGTATTTT. Protein product: CSAWENTQYF. The chain couples TRBV20-1 to TRBJ2-3; perhaps TRBD2 as D (5 bases). CDR1 DFQATT and CDR2 SNEGSKA come from the germline V gene (reference sequence). Trimming pared 5 bases from V and 7 bases from J, leaving 7 bases between. The CDR3 has 10 amino acids.

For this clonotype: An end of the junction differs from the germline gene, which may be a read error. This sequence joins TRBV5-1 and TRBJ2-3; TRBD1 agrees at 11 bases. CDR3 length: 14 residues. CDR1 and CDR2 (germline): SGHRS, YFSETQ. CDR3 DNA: TGCGCCGGCAGCGTGGGACAGGGGGGAGATACGCAGTATTTT. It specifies CAGSVGQGGDTQYF.

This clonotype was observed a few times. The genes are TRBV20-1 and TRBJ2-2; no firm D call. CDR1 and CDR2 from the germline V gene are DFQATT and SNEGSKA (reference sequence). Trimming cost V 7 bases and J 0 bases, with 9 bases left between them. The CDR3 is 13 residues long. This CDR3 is CSVTAPNTGELFF. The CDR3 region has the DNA TGCAGTGTCACGGCACCGAACACCGGGGAGCTGTTTTTT.

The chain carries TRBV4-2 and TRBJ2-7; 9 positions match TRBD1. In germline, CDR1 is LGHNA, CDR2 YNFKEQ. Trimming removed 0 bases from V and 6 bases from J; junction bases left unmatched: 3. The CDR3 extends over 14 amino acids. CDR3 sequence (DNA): TGTGCCAGCAGCCAAGATGGGACAGGGCCCGAGCAGTACTTC. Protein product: CASSQDGTGPEQYF.